Below, 5 T cell receptor beta chains from the same sample are listed, as sequenced in a study of blood T cell repertoires in COVID-19 (TCRdb year 2020). The library came from the immunoSEQ multiplex PCR assay. TCRdb re-hosts the immuneACCESS table, in-frame sequences only. Its copies lack some clones; in the studies checked, an unresolved V gene accounts for under half of them, and the cause for the rest is not known. This sample has approximately 230,000 clones in its table, and roughly nine tenths of those were observed once. The ten largest clones take up about 6% of the sample. The material sequenced was PBMCs or T cells enriched from blood (not recorded which). The origin of the receptors is a young woman with acute COVID-19.

This chain uses TRBV7-3 with TRBJ2-2, with D possibly matching TRBD1 (6 bases). Germline lookup yields CDR1 SGHTA and CDR2 FQGTGA. This CDR3 contains 15 residues. Between the trimmed V and J ends, which lost 1 base and 6 bases, there was a span of 12 bases. CDR3 DNA sequence: TGTGCCAGCAGCTTAAATCAGGGGATCCCCGGGGAGCTGTTTTTT. Encoded protein: CASSLNQGIPGELFF.

V is TRBV7-9 and J is TRBJ2-1, with D perhaps matching TRBD1 (6 bases). The germline CDR1 and CDR2 sequences are SEHNR and FQNEAQ (reference sequence). Deletions cut 2 bases from V and 4 bases from J, with 18 bases between. This CDR3 is 17 amino acids long. The CDR3 DNA is TGTGCCAGCAGCTTACCCCGTGGTGGGGGCGCATACAATGAGCAGTTCTTC. Translating it yields CASSLPRGGGAYNEQFF.

The gene calls are TRBV7-3 and TRBJ2-7; 7 bases match TRBD1. This CDR3 spans 14 amino acids. V trimming: 1 base; J trimming: 7 bases; junction bases outside the gene matches: 7. The germline CDR1 and CDR2 sequences are SGHTA and FQGTGA. The CDR3 region is CASSLMEGGKEQYF. The DNA for the CDR3 is TGTGCCAGCAGCTTAATGGAAGGGGGCAAAGAGCAGTACTTC. Based on the CDR3 plus reference TRBV7-3 and TRBJ2-7, the full variable domain is GAGVSQTPSNKVTEKGKYVELRCDPISGHTALYWYRQSLGQGPEFLIYFQGTGAADDSGLPNDRFFAVRPEGSVSTLKIQRTERGDSAVYLCASSLMEGGKEQYFGPGTRLTVT.

V gene TRBV19 combines with J gene TRBJ2-1; D not resolved. This CDR3 comprises 13 residues. Germline loops: CDR1 LNHDA, CDR2 SQIVND (reference sequence). V gave up 3 bases and J gave up 9 bases, with 12 bases separating them. The CDR3 protein is CASSIFRLPEQFF. The CDR3 coding sequence is TGTGCCAGTAGTATTTTCAGACTCCCTGAGCAGTTCTTC.

In its sample, this clone was seen once. The rearrangement joins TRBV19 to TRBJ1-1; possibly TRBD1 for D (6 bases). Germline CDR1 is LNHDA and CDR2 is SQIVND (reference sequence). Trimming removed 4 bases at V and 0 bases at J, with 18 bases between. CDR3 size: 17 residues. DNA for the CDR3: TGTGCCAGTAGTACCCACAGGGATCGGGGCGTGAACACTGAAGCTTTCTTT. Translated: CASSTHRDRGVNTEAFF. The full variable domain, rest sourced from reference TRBV19 and TRBJ1-1, is DGGITQSPKYLFRKEGQNVTLSCEQNLNHDAMYWYRQDPGQGLRLIYYSQIVNDFQKGDIAEGYSVSREKKESFPLTVTSAQKNPTAFYLCASSTHRDRGVNTEAFFGQGTRLTVV.